The 21 T cell receptor beta chains below come from one sample, sequenced in a study of shared clonotypes between healthy human individuals. Only in-frame clones appear in the TCRdb table, and some are missing; sequencing was by immunoSEQ multiplex PCR. The repertoire includes approximately 1.5 million clones, roughly 98.5% of them detected once, and about 0.4% sits in the top ten. Sample: naive CD4+ T cells sorted from blood. Regarding subset: CD45RA+ positively selected. These receptors all come from a man under 40 in good health.

Only one count was recorded for this clone. V is TRBV18 and J is TRBJ2-7, with a weak D call TRBD2 (6 bases). The length of the CDR3 is 11 residues. Germline CDR1 reads KGHSH; CDR2 reads LQKENI. V was cut by 6 bases and J by 4 bases, with 7 bases left in between. CDR3 nucleotide sequence: TGTGCCAGCTCGGGGACTTACGAGCAGTACTTC. Residues: CASSGTYEQYF.

The J gene is TRBJ2-7, the V gene TRBV7-9; 10 nucleotides agree with TRBD2. This CDR3 is built from 15 residues. CDR1 and CDR2 (germline): SEHNR, FQNEAQ (reference sequence). Trimming at V came to 5 bases and at J to 2 bases, leaving 6 bases not matched to a gene. For the CDR3, the DNA is TGTGCCAGCAGCCCGGGACTAGCGCATACCTACGAGCAGTACTTC. Encoded protein: CASSPGLAHTYEQYF.

The CDR3 region is CASTPGPRSYNEQFF. The CDR3 DNA reads as TGTGCCAGCACTCCAGGGCCCCGCTCCTACAATGAGCAGTTCTTC. The genes are TRBV9 and TRBJ2-1, with a tentative D call TRBD1 (5 bases). The ends were cut back, 6 bases at V and 0 bases at J, with 13 bases in the middle. CDR1 is SGDLS and CDR2 is YYNGEE in the germline V gene. The CDR3 is 15 residues long.

The rearrangement uses TRBV7-3 and TRBJ2-1; a weak D match, TRBD1 (6 bases). The CDR3 sequence is 13 residues long. Germline V gives CDR1 SGHTA, CDR2 FQGTGA. Trimming left V 4 bases short and J 2 bases short, with 6 bases between. The chain's CDR3 is CASSSGAYNEQFF. CDR3 bases: TGTGCCAGCAGCTCAGGGGCCTACAATGAGCAGTTCTTC.

This clone has just one count. V is TRBV20-1 and J is TRBJ2-7; D not certain. CDR3 length: 11 amino acids. Germline CDR1 DFQATT, CDR2 SNEGSKA (reference sequence). Between the trimmed V and J ends, which lost 4 bases and 3 bases, there was a span of 7 bases. CDR3 in amino acids: CSATIIYEQYF. CDR3 nucleotide sequence: TGCAGTGCTACCATAATCTACGAGCAGTACTTC.

Notes on this clone: Different DNA sequences within this sample yield the same CDR3. The rearrangement uses TRBV11-3 and TRBJ2-3, with unresolved D. CDR3 size: 11 residues. V was shortened by 4 bases and J by 3 bases, with 2 bases between the two germline ends. From germline, CDR1 is SGHNT and CDR2 YENEEA. Here the CDR3 DNA reads TGTGCCAGCAGCTCTACAGATACGCAGTATTTT. Its translation is CASSSTDTQYF.

The rearrangement uses TRBV6-1 and TRBJ2-1; 11 positions match TRBD1. Germline trimming cut 5 bases from V and 10 bases from J; bases unmatched to any gene: 1. Germline V gene data show CDR1 as MNHNS and CDR2 as SASEGT. This CDR3 comprises 12 residues. CDR3 region: CASSRDRGEQFF. DNA of the CDR3: TGTGCCAGCAGTCGGGACAGGGGGGAGCAGTTCTTC.

This chain links TRBV19 with TRBJ1-5, with 9 bases that match TRBD1. After removal of 5 bases from V and 6 bases from J, the junction contained 5 bases not matched to a gene. The germline CDR1 and CDR2 sequences are LNHDA and SQIVND (reference sequence). The CDR3 is made up of 14 amino acids. The CDR3 DNA reads as TGTGCCAGTAGTGCGGACAGGGGCGGTCAGCCCCAGCATTTT. Residues: CASSADRGGQPQHF. Based on the CDR3 plus reference TRBV19 and TRBJ1-5, the full variable domain is DGGITQSPKYLFRKEGQNVTLSCEQNLNHDAMYWYRQDPGQGLRLIYYSQIVNDFQKGDIAEGYSVSREKKESFPLTVTSAQKNPTAFYLCASSADRGGQPQHFGDGTRLSIL.

This chain connects TRBV7-8 to TRBJ2-3; D gene uncertain. Germline V lookup: CDR1 SGHVS, CDR2 FQNEAQ. V was cut by 5 bases and J by 2 bases, with 20 bases left in between. The CDR3 totals 17 residues. The CDR3 region is CASSVFLTFINTDTQYF. The CDR3 DNA sequence: TGTGCCAGCAGCGTTTTTCTGACCTTCATTAACACAGATACGCAGTATTTT.

This clone was counted a single time. This rearrangement joins TRBV9 to TRBJ1-1, with D perhaps matching TRBD1 (5 bases). The CDR3 spans 14 residues. Deletions cut 2 bases from V and 0 bases from J, with 8 bases between. Germline CDR1 and CDR2: SGDLS and YYNGEE. The CDR3 sequence is CASSVDKMNTEAFF. The CDR3 DNA is TGTGCCAGCAGCGTGGACAAGATGAACACTGAAGCTTTCTTT.

This chain joins TRBV4-1 and TRBJ2-3; TRBD2 matches at 12 bases. V was pared by 1 base and J by 2 bases, with 4 bases of the junction left unmatched. Germline CDR1 is MGHRA and CDR2 is YSYEKL. There are 17 residues in the CDR3. The CDR3 DNA reads TGCGCCAGCAGCCAAGGACTAGCGGGAGTGCACACAGATACGCAGTATTTT. Its translation: CASSQGLAGVHTDTQYF.

The chain links TRBV7-2 to TRBJ1-2; D ambiguous. V dropped 1 base and J dropped 0 bases, with 12 bases sitting between them. The CDR3 sequence is 16 residues long. Germline CDR1 and CDR2: SGHTA and FQGNSA. Here the CDR3 DNA reads TGTGCCAGCAGCTTAGATTTTAGCGGAGCTAACTATGGCTACACCTTC. The encoded protein is CASSLDFSGANYGYTF.

The J gene is TRBJ2-6, the V gene TRBV19; unclear D gene. The germline V gene has CDR1 LNHDA and CDR2 SQIVND (reference sequence). The CDR3 spans 16 residues. Trimming left V 5 bases short and J 0 bases short, with 11 bases between. The CDR3 DNA reads TGTGCCAGTAGTGCTGGGTCCCACTCTGGGGCCAACGTCCTGACTTTC. It is translated as CASSAGSHSGANVLTF. The full variable domain, completed using reference TRBV19 and TRBJ2-6, is DGGITQSPKYLFRKEGQNVTLSCEQNLNHDAMYWYRQDPGQGLRLIYYSQIVNDFQKGDIAEGYSVSREKKESFPLTVTSAQKNPTAFYLCASSAGSHSGANVLTFGAGSRLTVL.

V gene TRBV6-6 combines with J gene TRBJ2-2; 10 bases match TRBD2. Germline V gene lookup returns CDR1 MNHNY and CDR2 SVGAGI (reference sequence). Trimming took 4 bases from V and 6 from J; bases not matched to a gene: 5. The CDR3 consists of 15 residues. CDR3 amino acids: CASSWLAGDSGELFF. In DNA form, the CDR3 reads TGTGCCAGCAGTTGGCTAGCGGGAGACTCCGGGGAGCTGTTTTTT.

The chain links TRBV18 to TRBJ1-1; possible D gene TRBD1, 6 bases. Germline V gene sequence: CDR1 KGHSH, CDR2 LQKENI. Trimming left V 1 base short and J 1 base short, with 10 bases between. The CDR3 sequence is 15 residues long. CDR3 amino acids: CASSPRTEANTEAFF. Here the CDR3 DNA reads TGTGCCAGCTCACCACGGACAGAGGCGAACACTGAAGCTTTCTTT.

The J gene is TRBJ2-2, the V gene TRBV6-5, with a possible D match to TRBD2 (5 bases). V was pared by 1 base and J by 3 bases, with 6 bases between. This CDR3 has 14 amino acids. Germline V gene data show CDR1 as MNHEY and CDR2 as SVGAGI. The CDR3 is CASSYLEDTGELFF. CDR3 DNA sequence: TGTGCCAGCAGTTACTTGGAGGACACCGGGGAGCTGTTTTTT.

The rearrangement joins TRBV10-3 to TRBJ2-3; 10 nucleotides line up with TRBD2. CDR3 length equals 15 residues. With V trimmed by 8 bases and J by 2 bases, 7 bases remained unmatched. Germline V gives CDR1 ENHRY, CDR2 SYGVKD. The CDR3 sequence is CAISPAGGTTDTQYF. CDR3 coding DNA: TGTGCCATCTCCCCAGCGGGAGGGACCACAGATACGCAGTATTTT.

This chain links TRBV15 with TRBJ2-1; D might be TRBD1 or TRBD2, each matching 6 bases. V was cut by 0 bases and J by 3 bases, with 12 bases left in between. Looked up from germline, CDR1 is LNHNV and CDR2 is YYDKDF (reference sequence). This CDR3 has 16 residues. As DNA, the CDR3 is TGTGCCACCAGCAGAGATGACAGGAGGGACTACAATGAGCAGTTCTTC. Its protein is CATSRDDRRDYNEQFF.

This chain joins TRBV5-5 and TRBJ2-3; maybe TRBD2 (5 bases). The germline gives CDR1 SGHKS, CDR2 YYEKEE (reference sequence). V gave up 0 bases and J gave up 1 base, with 12 bases separating them. The CDR3 extends over 16 amino acids. CDR3 region: CASSLGLDWGTDTQYF. CDR3 coding DNA: TGTGCCAGCAGCTTGGGCCTGGACTGGGGCACAGATACGCAGTATTTT.

This clone was detected only once. This rearrangement joins TRBV28 to TRBJ1-1, with no clear D. Deletions cut 3 bases from V and 5 bases from J, with 10 bases between. The CDR3 runs 13 residues. CDR1 is MDHEN and CDR2 is SYDVKM in the germline V gene. The DNA of the CDR3 is TGTGCCAGCAGTTTTGTGGGGAAGACTGAAGCTTTCTTT. This gives the protein CASSFVGKTEAFF.

The chain employs TRBV6-6 and TRBJ1-5; D possibly corresponds to TRBD1 (6 bases). The CDR3 sequence is 16 residues long. Per the germline V gene, CDR1 is MNHNY and CDR2 is SVGAGI (reference sequence). Trimming stripped 0 bases from V and 5 bases from J, with 14 bases between. The CDR3 is CASSYSGQGTYQPQHF. In nucleotides, the CDR3 is TGTGCCAGCAGTTACTCTGGGCAGGGGACCTATCAGCCCCAGCATTTT.